A selection of T cell receptor beta chains follows, all from one sample in a study of blood T cell repertoires in COVID-19. Clones were sequenced by immunoSEQ multiplex PCR, and TCRdb holds only the in-frame ones, with some missing. The sample yields over 70,000 clones, 80% to 90% seen once. Specimen: peripheral blood. Receptor source: a man in his sixties with COVID-19, enrolled during active disease. CDR3s include the opening cysteine and the closing phenylalanine or tryptophan. Fields, in order: clone size, J gene, D gene, V gene, CDR3 protein, CDR3 DNA. A D gene is named only where the DNA matches it firmly. Expanded clones get a size class; other rows say once, few or many, or leave the size out.

clone size: .; J gene: TRBJ1-1; D gene: .; V gene: TRBV28; CDR3 protein: CASRGSEAFF; CDR3 DNA: TGTGCCAGCAGGGGCAGTGAAGCTTTCTTT
clone size: .; J gene: TRBJ2-3; D gene: TRBD2; V gene: TRBV9; CDR3 protein: CASSGGLGGFTQYF; CDR3 DNA: TGTGCCAGCAGCGGAGGACTAGGAGGGTTTACGCAGTATTTT
clone size: once; J gene: TRBJ1-4; D gene: .; V gene: TRBV7-2; CDR3 protein: CASSPRQGEKLFF; CDR3 DNA: TGTGCCAGCAGCCCCCGACAAGGTGAAAAACTGTTTTTT
clone size: .; J gene: TRBJ2-4; D gene: .; V gene: TRBV30; CDR3 protein: CAWSPYRLLAKNIQYF; CDR3 DNA: TGTGCCTGGAGTCCGTATCGGTTACTAGCCAAAAACATTCAGTACTTC
clone size: .; J gene: TRBJ1-1; D gene: .; V gene: TRBV28; CDR3 protein: CATGGFGGSHTEAFF; CDR3 DNA: TGTGCCACCGGGGGGTTCGGGGGATCTCACACTGAAGCTTTCTTT
clone size: .; J gene: TRBJ1-6; D gene: TRBD1; V gene: TRBV28; CDR3 protein: CASTKTGMGSPLHF; CDR3 DNA: TGTGCCAGCACTAAGACAGGGATGGGATCACCCCTCCACTTT
clone size: few; J gene: TRBJ1-1; D gene: .; V gene: TRBV3-1/TRBV3-2; CDR3 protein: CASSQVGDATEAFF; CDR3 DNA: TGTGCCAGCAGCCAAGTAGGGGATGCCACTGAAGCTTTCTTT
clone size: .; J gene: TRBJ2-1; D gene: .; V gene: TRBV18; CDR3 protein: CASSPLRDGGNNEQFF; CDR3 DNA: TGTGCCAGCTCACCACTCCGTGACGGAGGAAATAATGAGCAGTTCTTC
clone size: .; J gene: TRBJ1-1; D gene: .; V gene: TRBV7-9; CDR3 protein: CASSLVGLPDTEAFF; CDR3 DNA: TGTGCCAGCAGCTTAGTGGGGCTCCCGGACACTGAAGCTTTCTTT
clone size: .; J gene: TRBJ1-5; D gene: TRBD1; V gene: TRBV18; CDR3 protein: CASSPIGQGKGDNQPQHF; CDR3 DNA: TGTGCCAGCTCACCGATAGGACAGGGGAAAGGGGACAATCAGCCCCAGCATTTT
clone size: .; J gene: TRBJ2-5; D gene: .; V gene: TRBV10-2; CDR3 protein: CASKRGNQETQYF; CDR3 DNA: TGCGCCAGCAAACGGGGAAACCAAGAGACCCAGTACTTC
clone size: .; J gene: TRBJ1-5; D gene: .; V gene: TRBV7-9; CDR3 protein: CASSFPGGNQPQHF; CDR3 DNA: TGTGCCAGCAGCTTCCCTGGGGGGAATCAGCCCCAGCATTTT
clone size: once; J gene: TRBJ1-5; D gene: TRBD1; V gene: TRBV5-1; CDR3 protein: CASSPGTGFRSNQPQHF; CDR3 DNA: TGCGCCAGCAGCCCCGGGACAGGGTTTCGTAGCAATCAGCCCCAGCATTTT
clone size: .; J gene: TRBJ1-1; D gene: .; V gene: TRBV24-1; CDR3 protein: CATRSGVGANTEAFF; CDR3 DNA: TGTGCCACCCGTTCAGGGGTAGGGGCGAACACTGAAGCTTTCTTT
clone size: few; J gene: TRBJ2-3; D gene: .; V gene: TRBV9; CDR3 protein: CASSPGDSDTQYF; CDR3 DNA: TGTGCCAGCAGTCCGGGGGATTCAGATACGCAGTATTTT
clone size: .; J gene: TRBJ1-5; D gene: .; V gene: TRBV28; CDR3 protein: CASSRGASNQPQHF; CDR3 DNA: TGTGCCAGCAGTCGAGGAGCGAGCAATCAGCCCCAGCATTTT
clone size: .; J gene: TRBJ1-4; D gene: TRBD1; V gene: TRBV3-1/TRBV3-2; CDR3 protein: CASSQDYGTGENEKLFF; CDR3 DNA: TGTGCCAGCAGCCAAGATTACGGGACAGGGGAAAATGAAAAACTGTTTTTT
clone size: .; J gene: TRBJ2-7; D gene: TRBD1; V gene: TRBV7-2; CDR3 protein: CASSFRGQNYEQYF; CDR3 DNA: TGTGCCAGCAGCTTTCGGGGACAGAACTACGAGCAGTACTTC
clone size: once; J gene: TRBJ2-3; D gene: .; V gene: TRBV3-1/TRBV3-2; CDR3 protein: CASSPSTSSTDTQYF; CDR3 DNA: TGTGCCAGCAGCCCTTCTACCTCTAGCACAGATACGCAGTATTTT
clone size: .; J gene: TRBJ2-3; D gene: TRBD1; V gene: TRBV5-5; CDR3 protein: CASSSQGAPGNTQYF; CDR3 DNA: TGTGCCAGCAGCTCACAGGGGGCCCCGGGCAATACGCAGTATTTT
clone size: .; J gene: TRBJ2-3; D gene: TRBD2; V gene: TRBV10-2; CDR3 protein: CASSRTSGNTDTQYF; CDR3 DNA: TGCGCCAGCTCACGGACTAGCGGGAACACAGATACGCAGTATTTT
clone size: .; J gene: TRBJ2-7; D gene: TRBD1; V gene: TRBV4-1; CDR3 protein: CASSRPGQGYEQYF; CDR3 DNA: TGCGCCAGCAGCCGGCCGGGACAGGGTTACGAGCAGTACTTC
clone size: .; J gene: TRBJ2-2; D gene: TRBD1; V gene: TRBV18; CDR3 protein: CASSPQGAEVAGELFF; CDR3 DNA: TGTGCCAGCTCACCACAGGGGGCCGAAGTCGCCGGGGAGCTGTTTTTT
clone size: .; J gene: TRBJ2-2; D gene: TRBD2; V gene: TRBV6-5; CDR3 protein: CASSYSWTSGPGELFF; CDR3 DNA: TGTGCCAGCAGTTACTCGTGGACTAGCGGGCCCGGGGAGCTGTTTTTT